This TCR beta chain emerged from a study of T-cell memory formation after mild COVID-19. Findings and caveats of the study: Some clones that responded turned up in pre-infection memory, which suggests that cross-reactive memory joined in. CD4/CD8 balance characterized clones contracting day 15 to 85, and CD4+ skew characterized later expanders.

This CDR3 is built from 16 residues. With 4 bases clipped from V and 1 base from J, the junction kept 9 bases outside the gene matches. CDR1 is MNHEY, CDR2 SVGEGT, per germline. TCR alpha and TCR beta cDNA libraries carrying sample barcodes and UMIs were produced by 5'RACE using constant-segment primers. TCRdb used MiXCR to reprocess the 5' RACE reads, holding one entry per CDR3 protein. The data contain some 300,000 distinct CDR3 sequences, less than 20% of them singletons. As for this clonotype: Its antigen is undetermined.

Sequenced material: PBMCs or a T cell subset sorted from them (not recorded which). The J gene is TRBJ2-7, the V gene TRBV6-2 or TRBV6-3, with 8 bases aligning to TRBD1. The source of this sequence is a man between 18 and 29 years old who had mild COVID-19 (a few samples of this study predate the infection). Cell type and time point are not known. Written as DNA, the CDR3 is TGTGCCAGCAGTTCAGAGGACAGGGTCCTTTCCTACGAGCAGTACGTC. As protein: CASSSEDRVLSYEQYV.